A single T cell receptor beta chain is shown here with its context. This specimen comes from a study of blood T cell repertoires in COVID-19. Study at large: Italy, Spain and the United States were the sources of the convalescent and acute COVID-19 samples. PBMCs, B-cell-depleted T cells, or T cells were the source of the cDNA or gDNA that made up the material.

Clones were read by immunoSEQ multiplex PCR, and TCRdb kept only the in-frame ones, dropping some. The table shows around 99,000 clones, with around 90% occurring only once. The CDR3 covers 15 residues. V was pared by 7 bases and J by 1 base, with 6 bases of the junction left unmatched. Germline loops: CDR1 ENHRY, CDR2 SYGVKD. The receptor's source is a human donor in a cohort sampled during active COVID-19. Sequences were obtained from peripheral blood. V gene TRBV10-3 combines with J gene TRBJ1-1, with TRBD1 matching 10 bases. DNA for the CDR3: TGTGCCATCATGGCGGGACAGGGGACGAACACTGAAGCTTTCTTT. Its translation is CAIMAGQGTNTEAFF.